These 21 T cell receptor beta chains were all obtained from the same sample, sequenced in a study of early T cells in non-severe SARS-CoV-2 infection. TCRdb ran MiXCR on the 5' RACE reads and lists one entry per CDR3 protein. The sample holds about 30,000 distinct CDR3 sequences; 5% to 6.5% are singletons and the top ten take 3.5%. Sequencing was performed on whole blood. All receptors derive from an adult who was a healthcare worker with PCR-confirmed SARS-CoV-2 infection or an uninfected control (not recorded which).

This clonotype is labeled medium-sized. The rearrangement uses TRBV7-2 and TRBJ2-7; D perhaps matches TRBD2 (6 bases). Trimming pared 5 bases from V and 6 bases from J, leaving 17 bases between. The CDR3 runs to 14 residues. Germline CDR1 reads SGHTA; CDR2 reads FQGNSA. DNA of the CDR3: TGTGCCAGCAGCCAAGCGGGCCTGGGGTCCGAGCAGTACTTC. Translation gives CASSQAGLGSEQYF. Based on the CDR3 plus reference TRBV7-2 and TRBJ2-7, the full variable domain is GAGVSQSPSNKVTEKGKDVELRCDPISGHTALYWYRQSLGQGLEFLIYFQGNSAPDKSGLPSDRFSAERTGGSVSTLTIQRTQQEDSAVYLCASSQAGLGSEQYFGPGTRLTVT.

This clonotype has at least ten counts. This sequence joins TRBV3-1 and TRBJ2-7; 8 bases map to TRBD1. In germline, CDR1 is LGHDT, CDR2 YNNKEL (reference sequence). This CDR3 has 15 residues. V lost 0 bases to trimming and J lost 6 bases; unmatched junction nucleotides: 7. This CDR3 reads CASSQDPGQGFEQYF. CDR3 coding DNA: TGTGCCAGCAGCCAAGATCCAGGACAGGGATTCGAGCAGTACTTC.

This clonotype was seen only a few times. V gene TRBV11-2 combines with J gene TRBJ2-1; 8 bases agree with TRBD2. Germline CDR1 is SGHAT and CDR2 is FQNNGV. The CDR3 totals 17 residues. V gave up 5 bases and J gave up 2 bases; unmatched junction bases: 11. The chain's CDR3 is CASSHRLSGGPYNEQFF. The DNA of the CDR3 is TGTGCCAGCAGCCACCGCCTATCGGGAGGGCCCTACAATGAGCAGTTCTTC.

In this sample, this clonotype turned up a few times. The chain employs TRBV20-1 and TRBJ2-3, with D unclear. The CDR3 consists of 11 residues. Germline CDR1 reads DFQATT; CDR2 reads SNEGSKA (reference sequence). Trimming removed 6 bases at V and 7 bases at J, with 11 bases between. CDR3 sequence (DNA): TGCAGTGCACCCAGCCCGTATACGCAGTATTTT. It yields the protein CSAPSPYTQYF.

This clonotype was counted ten times or more. The V and J genes are TRBV5-1 and TRBJ2-2, with D possibly called TRBD1 or TRBD2 (6 bases each). With 5 bases removed from V and 6 bases from J, the gap between germline ends came to 20 bases. CDR1 is SGHRS, CDR2 YFSETQ, per germline. CDR3 length: 16 amino acids. CDR3 in DNA: TGCGCCAGCAGACCCAGGGCTGGGGGGACACCCGGGGAGCTGTTTTTT. This gives the protein CASRPRAGGTPGELFF.

V gene TRBV5-1 combines with J gene TRBJ2-3; TRBD2 matches 12 bases. CDR3 length equals 16 residues. J was trimmed by 5 bases and V by 3 bases; bases with no gene match: 7. Per the germline V gene, CDR1 is SGHRS and CDR2 is YFSETQ. The CDR3 DNA follows: TGCGCCAGCAGCTCGACTAGCGGGAGCGGGGTAGATACGCAGTATTTT. It translates to CASSSTSGSGVDTQYF.

This clonotype has just a few counts. The chain carries TRBV12-3 or TRBV12-4 and TRBJ2-5, with 8 bases that match TRBD2. The length of the CDR3 is 14 residues. After removal of 8 bases from V and 3 bases from J, the junction contained 8 bases not matched to a gene. The CDR3 is CASLLRGGKETQYF. Here the CDR3 DNA reads TGTGCCAGCCTACTACGGGGGGGGAAAGAGACCCAGTACTTC.

This clonotype was picked up many times. This chain joins TRBV29-1 and TRBJ2-2; D not certain. Trimming cost V 0 bases and J 7 bases, with 9 bases left between them. The germline gives CDR1 SQVTM, CDR2 ANQGSEA. CDR3 length: 13 amino acids. The CDR3 region has the DNA TGCAGCGTTGAAGATTCAGCTAACGGGGAGCTGTTTTTT. Amino acids: CSVEDSANGELFF.

The chain combines TRBV10-2 with TRBJ1-4; D is unclear. CDR3 size: 15 residues. The germline V gene encodes CDR1 WSHSY and CDR2 SAAADI. Trimming took off 3 bases at V and 3 bases at J, with 11 bases between the two ends. The CDR3 bases are TGCGCCAGCAGTGAATCAGGAACAGCTAATGAAAAACTGTTTTTT. Its translation: CASSESGTANEKLFF.

Only a few counts were recorded for this clonotype. A much larger clone differs by one base, so this may be a read error. The chain recombines TRBV29-1 with TRBJ2-3; 9 bases match TRBD1. The CDR3 has 14 amino acids. Germline V gene data show CDR1 as SQVTM and CDR2 as ANQGSEA. J lost 11 bases, V lost 4 bases, and 13 bases had no gene match. CDR3 sequence: CSVGGEQGAREQYF. The CDR3 coding sequence is TGCAGCGTTGGAGGTGAACAGGGGGCGCGTGAGCAGTATTTT.

This clonotype occurred many times. The chain uses TRBV2 and TRBJ1-5; no clear D gene. The CDR3 length is 12 residues. Germline CDR1 and CDR2: SNHLY and FYNNEI. V was clipped by 8 bases and J by 6 bases, with 11 bases between them. CDR3 loop: CASGPDLQPQHF. Here the CDR3 DNA reads TGTGCCAGCGGCCCGGACCTTCAGCCCCAGCATTTT.

This clonotype was counted at least ten times. This chain links TRBV11-2 with TRBJ1-1; D unclear. The CDR3 has 13 residues. V lost 0 bases and J lost 1, with 3 bases in between. The V gene's germline CDR1 is SGHAT and CDR2 FQNNGV. The CDR3 protein is CASSLDWNTEAFF. In nucleotides, the CDR3 is TGTGCCAGCAGCTTAGACTGGAACACTGAAGCTTTCTTT.

This clonotype was recorded at least ten times. The chain has TRBV12-3 or TRBV12-4 and TRBJ2-2; a possible D gene is TRBD1 (6 bases). V lost 3 bases, J lost 13 bases, and 12 bases lay in between. The CDR3 length is 12 residues. The DNA for the CDR3 is TGTGCCAGCAGTTTCACAGGGACGGGGCTGTTTTTT. It yields the protein CASSFTGTGLFF.

About this clonotype: Germline is not matched at one junction end, which may reflect a read error. This chain connects TRBV29-1 to TRBJ2-3; perhaps TRBD2 as D (5 bases). The CDR3 sequence is 13 residues long. In germline, CDR1 is SQVTM, CDR2 ANQGSEA. Here the CDR3 DNA reads TGCAGCGTTGAAGAGAACAGCCGGGATATGCAGTATTTT. Its translation is CSVEENSRDMQYF.

This clonotype was counted a few times. The chain combines TRBV6-2 or TRBV6-3 with TRBJ1-1; the D gene is possibly TRBD1 (5 bases). V was trimmed by 8 bases and J by 4 bases, leaving 8 bases between them. The germline CDR1 and CDR2 sequences are MNHEY and SVGEGT. The CDR3 contains 11 residues. The CDR3, as DNA: TGTGCCAGCGTCACAGGCACTGAAGCTTTCTTT. It is translated as CASVTGTEAFF.

This clonotype was recorded many times. The gene calls are TRBV29-1 and TRBJ1-1; 8 bases line up with TRBD1. Germline CDR1 reads SQVTM; CDR2 reads ANQGSEA. The CDR3 consists of 10 residues. After removal of 7 bases from V and 8 bases from J, the junction contained 3 bases not matched to a gene. CDR3 DNA: TGCAGCGCGGGACAGGCGGAAGCTTTCTTT. It is translated as CSAGQAEAFF.

This clonotype was detected many times. CDR3 sequence (DNA): TGTGCCAGCTCATTGAGGACAGGCCCCAATGAGCAGTTCTTC. Residues: CASSLRTGPNEQFF. The rearrangement uses TRBV18 and TRBJ2-1; 7 bases agree with TRBD1. V gave up 5 bases and J gave up 6 bases; unmatched junction bases: 7. CDR1 is KGHSH, CDR2 LQKENI, per germline. This CDR3 contains 14 residues.

This clonotype was detected ten times or more. The J gene is TRBJ2-2, the V gene TRBV18; 7 bases fit TRBD2. The CDR3 consists of 15 residues. The germline gives CDR1 KGHSH, CDR2 LQKENI. V lost 6 bases to trimming and J lost 5 bases; unmatched junction nucleotides: 9. CDR3 DNA: TGTGCCAGCTCTGAGGCGGGAGCGGCAACCGGGGAGCTGTTTTTT. Protein sequence: CASSEAGAATGELFF.

CDR3: CASSLGLAGGTGELFF. The CDR3, as DNA: TGTGCCAGCAGCTTAGGACTAGCGGGAGGTACCGGGGAGCTGTTTTTT. V and J are TRBV7-8 and TRBJ2-2, with TRBD2 matching 13 bases. V was pared by 1 base and J by 5 bases, with 1 base of the junction left unmatched. There are 16 residues in the CDR3. The V gene's germline CDR1 is SGHVS and CDR2 FQNEAQ.

The table lists this clonotype with many counts. The chain links TRBV9 to TRBJ1-2; 7 bases match TRBD1. Germline-derived CDR1 and CDR2 are SGDLS and YYNGEE. CDR3 length: 16 residues. Trimming cost V 4 bases and J 4 bases; bases outside gene matches: 13. CDR3 region: CASSRLPLGQVYGYTF. The DNA of the CDR3 is TGTGCCAGCAGCCGCCTACCCCTTGGACAGGTCTATGGCTACACCTTC.

This clonotype was found many times. The CDR3 here is CASSIRQLFTEAFF. CDR3 sequence (DNA): TGTGCCAGCAGCATCAGACAGTTATTCACTGAAGCTTTCTTT. The chain combines TRBV11-2 with TRBJ1-1, with D tentatively TRBD1 (5 bases). CDR3 length: 14 residues. CDR1 and CDR2 (germline): SGHAT, FQNNGV. V was pared by 5 bases and J by 4 bases, with 14 bases between.